This TCR beta chain was recorded in a study of blood T cells in healthy people across ages. CDR1 is DFQATT, CDR2 SNEGSKA, per germline (reference sequence). The CDR3 has 15 amino acids. After removal of 6 bases from V and 2 bases from J, the junction contained 10 bases not matched to a gene. In regard to this clonotype: The antigen remains unidentified.

The authors ran a second PCR of roughly 6 to 12 cycles using a sample-barcoded 5' primer and a J-beta primer mix. From the 5' RACE reads, TCRdb called clonotypes with MiXCR, one entry per CDR3 protein. The sample records roughly 1.6 million distinct CDR3 sequences, about 31% being singletons. Study-level points and caveats: Older individuals had lower TCR beta diversity per million T cells (the decline was roughly linear).

What was sequenced was blood. V and J are TRBV20-1 and TRBJ1-5, with 7 bases lining up with TRBD1. The clonotype comes from a woman in her 30s in good health. This CDR3 is CSASPTGAGNQPQHF. CDR3 DNA sequence: TGCAGTGCCAGTCCCACAGGGGCAGGCAATCAGCCCCAGCATTTT.